The next 17 T cell receptor beta chains were all read from a single sample in a study of T cell clonotyping in hematopoietic cell transplantation (TCRdb year 2021). The library was generated by the immunoSEQ multiplex PCR assay. Sourced from immuneACCESS, this table was stored by TCRdb with only in-frame sequences that have V and J called. A share of the clones is absent; for the studies checked, an unresolved V gene accounts for under half, and the remainder has no known explanation. Here the sample has tens of thousands of clones; under 90% occur a single time. Of the sample, about 6% is held by the ten largest clones. This sample's time point label indicates: recipient sample about 28 days before transplant, after cytoreduction. The sample consisted of peripheral blood mononuclear cells, taken before stem cell transplant. These TCRs come from a man aged 55 to 69 with biphenotypic leukemia. Some clones in this sample may be carry-over from other donors' samples.

The chain has TRBV2 and TRBJ2-1, with D perhaps given as TRBD1 or TRBD2 (5 bases each). The CDR3 covers 13 residues. The V end was cut by 4 bases, the J end by 12 bases, with 16 bases between. From germline, CDR1 is SNHLY and CDR2 FYNNEI. The CDR3 reads CASSGVGDVGQFF. As DNA, the CDR3 is TGTGCCAGCAGTGGCGTGGGGGACGTCGGGCAGTTCTTC.

The V call is TRBV25-1, the J call TRBJ2-7, with 10 bases lining up with TRBD2. J was trimmed by 7 bases and V by 6 bases; bases with no gene match: 12. Germline V gene data show CDR1 as MGHDK and CDR2 as SYGVNS. CDR3 length equals 15 residues. The CDR3 nucleotides read TGTGCCAGCAGGGGCGGCCTAGCGGGAGTGTCTGAGCAGTACTTC. Translation gives CASRGGLAGVSEQYF.

The chain couples TRBV2 to TRBJ1-1; D is uncertain. V shed 4 bases and J shed 2 bases, with 8 bases lying between them. The CDR3 is 13 residues long. Germline CDR1 is SNHLY and CDR2 is FYNNEI. CDR3 bases: TGTGCCAGCAGTGGAGCCAGAAACACTGAAGCTTTCTTT. Protein product: CASSGARNTEAFF.

This chain uses TRBV19 with TRBJ2-7; D is unclear. Germline assignment: CDR1 LNHDA and CDR2 SQIVND (reference sequence). V lost 4 bases and J 0 bases, leaving 13 bases between the germline ends. There are 15 residues in the CDR3. The CDR3 coding sequence is TGTGCCAGTAGTAGCTCCGCCGAAAGCTCCTACGAGCAGTACTTC. Protein product: CASSSSAESSYEQYF.

The CDR3: CASSQSRGKRVDTGELFF. The CDR3 DNA sequence: TGTGCCAGCAGCCAAAGCAGGGGAAAGCGGGTGGACACCGGGGAGCTGTTTTTT. The rearrangement links TRBV11-3 to TRBJ2-2; either TRBD1 or TRBD2 may supply D (6 bases each). CDR1 is SGHNT, CDR2 YENEEA, per germline. V shed 5 bases and J shed 3 bases, with 22 bases lying between them. This CDR3 contains 18 residues.

The CDR3 spells CASSTPRGRNEQYF. The CDR3 region has the DNA TGTGCCAGCAGCACCCCAAGGGGGCGAAACGAGCAGTACTTC. J is TRBJ2-7 and V is TRBV7-9; 7 bases are a match to TRBD1. The CDR3 sequence is 14 residues long. The junction had 9 bases not matched to a gene; V was cut back by 5 bases and J by 5 bases. Looked up from germline, CDR1 is SEHNR and CDR2 is FQNEAQ (reference sequence).

V gene TRBV19 combines with J gene TRBJ2-7, with D possibly TRBD1 on 6 matching bases. Germline assignment: CDR1 LNHDA and CDR2 SQIVND (reference sequence). CDR3 length: 14 amino acids. Trimming took off 5 bases at V and 2 bases at J, with 13 bases between the two ends. The CDR3 sequence: CASSVVTGPYEQYF. In DNA, the CDR3 is TGTGCCAGTAGTGTCGTAACAGGGCCCTACGAGCAGTACTTC.

This chain links TRBV28 with TRBJ2-5; D is perhaps TRBD1 or TRBD2 (7 bases each). Trimming took off 6 bases at V and 2 bases at J, with 13 bases between the two ends. Looked up from germline, CDR1 is MDHEN and CDR2 is SYDVKM. The CDR3 length is 14 residues. CDR3 protein: CASSPGGAQETQYF. The DNA of the CDR3 is TGTGCCAGCAGCCCAGGGGGGGCACAAGAGACCCAGTACTTC.

This clone was observed a single time. This chain links TRBV7-6 with TRBJ2-7; D is unresolved. Germline V gene sequence: CDR1 SGHVS, CDR2 FNYEAQ. V was cut by 0 bases and J by 3 bases, with 9 bases left in between. The CDR3 is 14 amino acids. CDR3 nucleotides: TGTGCCAGCAGCTTAGCGGGAAGAGGCTACGAGCAGTACTTC. This gives the protein CASSLAGRGYEQYF.

This rearrangement joins TRBV6-4 to TRBJ2-2; D gene ambiguous. CDR1 is MRHNA and CDR2 is SNTAGT in the germline V gene. V lost 5 bases, J lost 7 bases, and 8 bases lay in between. CDR3 length: 12 amino acids. The CDR3 region has the DNA TGTGCCAGCAGTCGGTCAGGCGGGGAGCTGTTTTTT. The encoded protein is CASSRSGGELFF.

The V gene is TRBV11-2, the J gene TRBJ2-7, with D tentatively TRBD1 (6 bases). CDR1 is SGHAT and CDR2 is FQNNGV in the germline V gene. This CDR3 is 15 amino acids long. Trimming took 5 bases from V and 4 from J, leaving 18 bases between them. The CDR3 protein is CASSLTGTSRYEQYF. DNA for the CDR3: TGTGCCAGCAGCCTTACCGGGACAAGTCGTTACGAGCAGTACTTC.

V usage is TRBV7-8 and J usage is TRBJ1-4, with 8 bases matching TRBD1. From germline, CDR1 is SGHVS and CDR2 FQNEAQ. Unmatched junction bases numbered 7, after V lost 0 bases and J lost 10 bases. CDR3 size: 15 residues. The CDR3 loop reads CASSLASWTGLKLFF. The CDR3 bases are TGTGCCAGCAGCTTAGCGTCGTGGACAGGGCTAAAACTGTTTTTT.

The rearrangement uses TRBV6-1 and TRBJ1-1; D gene uncertain. The V end lost 6 bases, the J end lost 2 bases, and 13 bases lay between the germline ends. CDR1 and CDR2 from the germline V gene are MNHNS and SASEGT. The CDR3 runs 14 residues. In DNA, the CDR3 is TGTGCCAGCAGACAGAGCGCAGCTAACACTGAAGCTTTCTTT. Its protein is CASRQSAANTEAFF.

The chain links TRBV14 to TRBJ2-5, with 9 bases matching TRBD2. The J segment lost 4 bases and the V segment lost 2 bases, leaving 5 bases of the junction unmatched. The germline V gene encodes CDR1 SGHDN and CDR2 FVKESK. This CDR3 region has 15 residues. In nucleotides, the CDR3 is TGTGCCAGCAGCCAAAATAGCGGGAGAGGAGAGACCCAGTACTTC. It codes for CASSQNSGRGETQYF.

The genes are TRBV10-3 and TRBJ1-1, with D possibly matching TRBD1 (5 bases). CDR1 is ENHRY, CDR2 SYGVKD, per germline. V lost 6 bases and J lost 1, with 9 bases in between. This CDR3 has 13 residues. The CDR3 sequence is CAIRRTQNTEAFF. Written as DNA, the CDR3 is TGTGCCATCAGGAGGACACAGAACACTGAAGCTTTCTTT.

V is TRBV30 and J is TRBJ2-3; 9 bases map to TRBD2. CDR1 and CDR2 (germline): GTSNPN, SVGIG (reference sequence). The CDR3 totals 15 residues. J gave up 5 bases and V 4 bases, and 10 bases lay outside the gene matches. CDR3 sequence: CAWNKDRSGRDTQYF. DNA of the CDR3: TGTGCCTGGAATAAGGACCGTAGCGGGAGAGATACGCAGTATTTT.

The chain employs TRBV4-1 and TRBJ1-1, with D possibly matching TRBD1 (5 bases). CDR3 length: 14 amino acids. The germline gives CDR1 MGHRA, CDR2 YSYEKL. Between the trimmed V and J ends, which lost 1 base and 4 bases, there was a span of 10 bases. The CDR3 coding sequence is TGCGCCAGCAGCCAAGCCGGGGGGGGCACTGAAGCTTTCTTT. Amino acids: CASSQAGGGTEAFF.